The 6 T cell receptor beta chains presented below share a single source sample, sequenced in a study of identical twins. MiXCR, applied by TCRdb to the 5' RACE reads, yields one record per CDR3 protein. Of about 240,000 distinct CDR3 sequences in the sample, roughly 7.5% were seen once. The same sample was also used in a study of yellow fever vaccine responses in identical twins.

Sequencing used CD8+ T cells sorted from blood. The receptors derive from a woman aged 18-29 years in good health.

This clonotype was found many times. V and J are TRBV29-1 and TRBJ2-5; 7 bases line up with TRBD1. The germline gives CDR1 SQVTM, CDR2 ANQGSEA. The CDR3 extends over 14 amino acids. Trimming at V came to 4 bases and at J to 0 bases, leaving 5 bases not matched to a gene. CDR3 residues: CSVVLTGYQETQYF. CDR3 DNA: TGCAGCGTTGTGTTGACAGGGTACCAAGAGACCCAGTACTTC.

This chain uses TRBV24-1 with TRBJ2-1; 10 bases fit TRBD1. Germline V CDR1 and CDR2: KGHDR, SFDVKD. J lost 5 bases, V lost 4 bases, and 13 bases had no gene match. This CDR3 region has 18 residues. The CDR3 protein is CATSEGGTGDLYNNEQFF. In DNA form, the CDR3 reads TGTGCCACCAGTGAAGGGGGGACAGGGGATTTATATAACAATGAGCAGTTCTTC.

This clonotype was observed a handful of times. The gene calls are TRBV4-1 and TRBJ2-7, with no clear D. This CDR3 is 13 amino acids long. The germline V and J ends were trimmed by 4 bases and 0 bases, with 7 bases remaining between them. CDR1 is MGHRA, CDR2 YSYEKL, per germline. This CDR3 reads CASSRLISYEQYV. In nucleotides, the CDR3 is TGCGCCAGCAGCCGCCTAATCTCCTACGAGCAGTACGTC.

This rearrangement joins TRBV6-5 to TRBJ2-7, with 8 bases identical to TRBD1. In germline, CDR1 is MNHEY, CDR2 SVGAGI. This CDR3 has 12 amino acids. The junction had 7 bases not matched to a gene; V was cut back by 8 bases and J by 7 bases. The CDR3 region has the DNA TGTGCCAGCGGTCAGGGGGCGAAGGAGCAGTACTTC. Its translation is CASGQGAKEQYF.

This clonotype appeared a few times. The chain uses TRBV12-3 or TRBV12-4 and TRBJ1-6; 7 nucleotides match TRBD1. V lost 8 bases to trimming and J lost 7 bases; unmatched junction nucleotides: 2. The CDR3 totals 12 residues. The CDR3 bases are TGTGCCAGCGGGGACAGAAATTCACCCCTCCACTTT. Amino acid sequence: CASGDRNSPLHF.

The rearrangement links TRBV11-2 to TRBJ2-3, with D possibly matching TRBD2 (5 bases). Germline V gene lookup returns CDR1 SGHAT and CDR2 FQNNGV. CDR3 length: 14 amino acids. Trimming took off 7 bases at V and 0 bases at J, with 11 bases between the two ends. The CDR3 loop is CASTSSPSTDTQYF. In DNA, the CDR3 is TGTGCCAGCACCTCTAGCCCAAGCACAGATACGCAGTATTTT.